This T cell receptor (beta chain) was recorded in a study of T-cell memory formation after mild COVID-19. One entry per CDR3 protein results from TCRdb running MiXCR on the 5' RACE reads. The sample has fewer than 300,000 distinct CDR3 sequences, 15% to 20% seen once. Findings and limits, study-wide: Cross-reactive memory appears to have joined, as suggested by some responding clones showing up in pre-infection memory. Later expanders leaned CD4+, whereas clones that contracted between day 15 and 85 were balanced CD4/CD8.

This clonotype was seen just once. Its antigen is not known. The sequenced sample was PBMCs or a T cell subset sorted from them (not recorded which). The TCR sequence derives from a man between 18 and 35 years old who had mild COVID-19 (a few samples of this study predate the infection). Cell type and time point are not known.

In DNA, the CDR3 is TGTGCCAGCAGGGCGTCGTATGAAAAACTGTTTTTT. Its translation is CASRASYEKLFF. The chain combines TRBV12-3 or TRBV12-4 with TRBJ1-4, with D hard to call. V gave up 6 bases and J gave up 6 bases, with 8 bases separating them. There are 12 residues in the CDR3.